The 2 T cell receptor beta chains presented below share a single source sample, sequenced in a study of regulatory T cells in long-lasting Graves disease. Arm-PCR of CDR3 regions with iRepertoire HTBI primers generated TCR beta libraries. MiXCR, applied by TCRdb to the multiplex PCR reads, yields one record per CDR3 protein. This table holds approximately 350,000 distinct CDR3 sequences, over 15% found once. Sample time point: newly diagnosed GD, antithyroid drugs for less than 3 months. PBMC-extracted RNA yielded the TCR library. Another study also made use of these data, one on T cells in Graves' hyperthyroidism and ophthalmopathy.

The material sequenced was peripheral blood mononuclear cells (PBMCs), taken at new diagnosis, from a patient treated with antithyroid drugs. The receptors derive from a man aged 35-49 years with Graves disease.

This clonotype was recorded many times. One end of the junction fails to match germline, which may point to a read error. The rearrangement uses TRBV28 and TRBJ2-7; 9 bases are shared with TRBD2. Germline V gene lookup returns CDR1 MDHEN and CDR2 SYDVKM. The CDR3 extends over 15 amino acids. CDR3 sequence (DNA): TGTACCAGCAGTGAAAGCGGGGGGAGGCCCTACGAGCAGTACTTC. Translation gives CTSSESGGRPYEQYF.

This clonotype was found many times. The V gene is TRBV6-2 or TRBV6-3, the J gene TRBJ1-2; TRBD1 agrees at 9 bases. Germline V gene lookup returns CDR1 MNHEY and CDR2 SVGEGT. Unmatched junction bases numbered 8, after V lost 6 bases and J lost 6 bases. The CDR3 covers 14 residues. The CDR3 bases are TGTGCCAGCAGCACAGGGGGCGAGTTCGATGGCTACACCTTC. As protein: CASSTGGEFDGYTF.